The rows below give T cell receptor beta chains drawn from one sample of a study of blood T cell repertoires in COVID-19. Sequenced by immunoSEQ multiplex PCR; TCRdb stores in-frame clones only, minus some. The sample lists 200,000 or so clones, roughly nine tenths occurring once. Sequencing was performed on peripheral blood. The receptors were gathered from an older woman with acute or convalescent COVID-19. Each CDR3 is given with its conserved first and last residue. The D gene is left open where the match is weak. Size values are once, few and many counts, or a class for expanded clones, and some rows have none.

J gene: TRBJ2-7; D gene: TRBD1; V gene: TRBV29-1; clone size: once; CDR3 protein: CSAGDRGLGEQYF; CDR3 DNA: TGCAGCGCCGGGGACAGGGGGCTGGGGGAGCAGTACTTC
J gene: TRBJ2-3; D gene: TRBD2; V gene: TRBV5-4; clone size: -; CDR3 protein: CASSLGGGNTDTQYF; CDR3 DNA: TGTGCCAGCAGCTTGGGCGGGGGGAACACAGATACGCAGTATTTT
J gene: TRBJ1-1; D gene: -; V gene: TRBV6-6; clone size: -; CDR3 protein: CASILAGGRTEAFF; CDR3 DNA: TGTGCCAGCATCCTGGCGGGGGGAAGGACTGAAGCTTTCTTT
J gene: TRBJ2-5; D gene: -; V gene: TRBV11-3; clone size: -; CDR3 protein: CASSPGSPGTQYF; CDR3 DNA: TGTGCCAGCAGCCCCGGAAGTCCGGGGACCCAGTACTTC
J gene: TRBJ2-7; D gene: TRBD2; V gene: TRBV12-3/TRBV12-4; clone size: -; CDR3 protein: CASSLSAGGQYF; CDR3 DNA: TGTGCCAGCAGTTTATCCGCGGGAGGGCAGTACTTC
J gene: TRBJ1-1; D gene: -; V gene: TRBV6-1; clone size: -; CDR3 protein: CASSEQGGTEAFF; CDR3 DNA: TGTGCCAGCAGTGAACAAGGGGGCACTGAAGCTTTCTTT
J gene: TRBJ2-3; D gene: -; V gene: TRBV5-1; clone size: -; CDR3 protein: CASRDTRGGHTDTQYF; CDR3 DNA: TGCGCCAGCAGAGACACCCGAGGGGGTCATACAGATACGCAGTATTTT
J gene: TRBJ2-2; D gene: -; V gene: TRBV1; clone size: once; CDR3 protein: CTSSQDADSRGTGELFF; CDR3 DNA: TGCACCAGCAGCCAAGATGCCGATTCTAGGGGCACCGGGGAGCTGTTTTTT
J gene: TRBJ2-5; D gene: TRBD2; V gene: TRBV11-2; clone size: -; CDR3 protein: CASSPSGRGETQYF; CDR3 DNA: TGTGCCAGCAGCCCCAGCGGGAGAGGGGAGACCCAGTACTTC
J gene: TRBJ2-1; D gene: -; V gene: TRBV29-1; clone size: -; CDR3 protein: CSVEDPGTRYNEQFF; CDR3 DNA: TGCAGCGTTGAAGATCCGGGGACAAGGTACAATGAGCAGTTCTTC
J gene: TRBJ1-2; D gene: TRBD1; V gene: TRBV5-1; clone size: -; CDR3 protein: CASSLGQGVNYGYTF; CDR3 DNA: TGCGCCAGCAGCCTGGGACAGGGGGTTAACTATGGCTACACCTTC
J gene: TRBJ1-5; D gene: TRBD1; V gene: TRBV28; clone size: -; CDR3 protein: CASSWTGTYQPQHF; CDR3 DNA: TGTGCCAGCAGTTGGACAGGGACTTACCAGCCCCAGCATTTT
J gene: TRBJ2-3; D gene: TRBD2; V gene: TRBV6-4; clone size: -; CDR3 protein: CASSQERGGGTDTQYF; CDR3 DNA: TGTGCCAGCAGTCAAGAGCGGGGGGGCGGCACAGATACGCAGTATTTT
J gene: TRBJ2-2; D gene: TRBD2; V gene: TRBV3-1/TRBV3-2; clone size: -; CDR3 protein: CASSPPLGRVTGELFF; CDR3 DNA: TGTGCCAGCAGCCCCCCGTTAGGGAGGGTGACCGGGGAGCTGTTTTTT
J gene: TRBJ2-1; D gene: TRBD2; V gene: TRBV28; clone size: -; CDR3 protein: CASSHSGRALENEQFF; CDR3 DNA: TGTGCCAGCAGTCATAGCGGGAGGGCCTTAGAAAATGAGCAGTTCTTC
J gene: TRBJ1-5; D gene: -; V gene: TRBV12-3/TRBV12-4; clone size: -; CDR3 protein: CASSFVPNQPQHF; CDR3 DNA: TGTGCCAGCAGTTTTGTCCCTAATCAGCCCCAGCATTTT
J gene: TRBJ2-4; D gene: TRBD2; V gene: TRBV6-5; clone size: -; CDR3 protein: CASSQTSKDIQYF; CDR3 DNA: TGTGCCAGCAGTCAGACTAGCAAGGACATTCAGTACTTC
J gene: TRBJ1-5; D gene: TRBD1; V gene: TRBV6-5; clone size: -; CDR3 protein: CASVSGGGNQPQHF; CDR3 DNA: TGTGCCAGCGTGTCGGGAGGGGGCAACCAGCCCCAGCATTTT
J gene: TRBJ1-5; D gene: -; V gene: TRBV6-5; clone size: few; CDR3 protein: CASWGGMGNQPQHF; CDR3 DNA: TGTGCCAGCTGGGGGGGAATGGGCAATCAGCCCCAGCATTTT
J gene: TRBJ2-2; D gene: -; V gene: TRBV7-3; clone size: -; CDR3 protein: CASSLTGTANTGELFF; CDR3 DNA: TGTGCCAGCAGCCTGACAGGGACTGCGAACACCGGGGAGCTGTTTTTT
J gene: TRBJ2-5; D gene: -; V gene: TRBV19; clone size: -; CDR3 protein: CASSIRGTTRETQYF; CDR3 DNA: TGTGCCAGTAGTATTCGGGGAACTACCCGAGAGACCCAGTACTTC
J gene: TRBJ1-1; D gene: -; V gene: TRBV7-8; clone size: -; CDR3 protein: CASALDRNTEAFF; CDR3 DNA: TGTGCCAGCGCCCTCGACAGGAACACTGAAGCTTTCTTT
J gene: TRBJ2-7; D gene: TRBD2; V gene: TRBV27; clone size: -; CDR3 protein: CASSSHTSGTYEQYF; CDR3 DNA: TGTGCCAGCAGTTCACACACTAGCGGAACCTACGAGCAGTACTTC
J gene: TRBJ1-1; D gene: -; V gene: TRBV12-5; clone size: few; CDR3 protein: CASGLVIAWGLDTEAFF; CDR3 DNA: TGTGCTAGTGGTTTGGTAATAGCTTGGGGCCTGGACACTGAAGCTTTCTTT
J gene: TRBJ1-6; D gene: -; V gene: TRBV7-9; clone size: -; CDR3 protein: CASSLEQYNSPLHF; CDR3 DNA: TGTGCCAGCAGCTTGGAACAGTATAATTCACCCCTCCACTTT
J gene: TRBJ1-2; D gene: -; V gene: TRBV27; clone size: -; CDR3 protein: CASSPQGTSYGYTF; CDR3 DNA: TGTGCCAGCAGTCCCCAGGGGACGTCATATGGCTACACCTTC
J gene: TRBJ1-5; D gene: -; V gene: TRBV27; clone size: -; CDR3 protein: CASSFRGQPQHF; CDR3 DNA: TGTGCCAGCAGTTTCAGGGGTCAGCCCCAGCATTTT
J gene: TRBJ2-7; D gene: -; V gene: TRBV3-1/TRBV3-2; clone size: -; CDR3 protein: CASSSPPSKYEQYF; CDR3 DNA: TGTGCCAGCAGCTCCCCTCCCAGTAAGTACGAGCAGTACTTC
J gene: TRBJ1-1; D gene: TRBD1; V gene: TRBV18; clone size: -; CDR3 protein: CASLRTGLNTEAFF; CDR3 DNA: TGTGCCAGCCTTCGGACAGGCCTGAACACTGAAGCTTTCTTT
J gene: TRBJ2-3; D gene: -; V gene: TRBV5-1; clone size: few; CDR3 protein: CASATIGTSVQYF; CDR3 DNA: TGCGCCAGCGCCACGATCGGGACTTCGGTGCAGTATTTT
J gene: TRBJ1-1; D gene: TRBD1; V gene: TRBV6-5; clone size: once; CDR3 protein: CASSTTGANTEAFF; CDR3 DNA: TGTGCCAGCAGTACGACAGGGGCGAACACTGAAGCTTTCTTT
J gene: TRBJ2-1; D gene: -; V gene: TRBV2; clone size: -; CDR3 protein: CASSSSNEQFF; CDR3 DNA: TGTGCCAGCAGCTCCAGCAATGAGCAGTTCTTC
J gene: TRBJ1-5; D gene: -; V gene: TRBV4-2; clone size: few; CDR3 protein: CASSQEPNSDQPQHF; CDR3 DNA: TGTGCCAGCAGCCAAGAACCCAACTCTGATCAGCCCCAGCATTTT
J gene: TRBJ2-3; D gene: TRBD2; V gene: TRBV5-4; clone size: -; CDR3 protein: CASSLVGTRGGSTDTQYF; CDR3 DNA: TGTGCCAGCAGCTTGGTGGGGACGCGGGGGGGCTCCACAGATACGCAGTATTTT
J gene: TRBJ1-2; D gene: -; V gene: TRBV7-2; clone size: -; CDR3 protein: CASSLVLGTYGYTF; CDR3 DNA: TGTGCCAGCAGCTTAGTACTTGGGACATATGGCTACACCTTC
J gene: TRBJ2-3; D gene: -; V gene: TRBV15; clone size: -; CDR3 protein: CATSRDVLDGDTQYF; CDR3 DNA: TGTGCCACCAGCAGAGATGTTCTAGACGGAGATACGCAGTATTTT
J gene: TRBJ2-3; D gene: -; V gene: TRBV3-1/TRBV3-2; clone size: once; CDR3 protein: CASSRRSGPDTQYF; CDR3 DNA: TGTGCCAGCAGCCGGAGATCTGGTCCAGATACGCAGTATTTT
J gene: TRBJ2-2; D gene: -; V gene: TRBV7-2; clone size: -; CDR3 protein: CASALRTGELFF; CDR3 DNA: TGTGCCAGCGCCTTGAGGACCGGGGAGCTGTTTTTT
J gene: TRBJ1-2; D gene: TRBD1; V gene: TRBV6-2/TRBV6-3; clone size: -; CDR3 protein: CASSTGGRGGYTF; CDR3 DNA: TGTGCCAGCAGTACAGGGGGAAGAGGTGGCTACACCTTC
J gene: TRBJ1-1; D gene: -; V gene: TRBV7-9; clone size: -; CDR3 protein: CASSPRGNEAFF; CDR3 DNA: TGTGCCAGCAGCCCGCGGGGGAATGAAGCTTTCTTT
J gene: TRBJ2-5; D gene: TRBD1; V gene: TRBV29-1; clone size: -; CDR3 protein: CSAGTGRQETQYF; CDR3 DNA: TGCAGCGCTGGGACAGGGCGGCAAGAGACCCAGTACTTC
J gene: TRBJ1-6; D gene: -; V gene: TRBV24-1; clone size: -; CDR3 protein: CATMEIGPRDTSPLHF; CDR3 DNA: TGTGCCACCATGGAAATTGGACCCCGGGACACTTCACCCCTCCACTTT
J gene: TRBJ1-1; D gene: -; V gene: TRBV6-5; clone size: -; CDR3 protein: CASSPQFTEAFF; CDR3 DNA: TGTGCCAGCAGTCCGCAGTTCACTGAAGCTTTCTTT
J gene: TRBJ1-5; D gene: TRBD1; V gene: TRBV19; clone size: -; CDR3 protein: CASSYGQGALPQHF; CDR3 DNA: TGTGCCAGTAGTTATGGACAGGGGGCATTGCCCCAGCATTTT
J gene: TRBJ2-7; D gene: -; V gene: TRBV5-1; clone size: -; CDR3 protein: CASSLGLGPLPYEQYF; CDR3 DNA: TGCGCCAGCAGCTTGGGACTAGGCCCTCTTCCCTACGAGCAGTACTTC
J gene: TRBJ2-7; D gene: -; V gene: TRBV15; clone size: -; CDR3 protein: CATPRTVHEQYF; CDR3 DNA: TGTGCCACCCCTAGGACAGTCCACGAGCAGTACTTC
J gene: TRBJ2-7; D gene: -; V gene: TRBV28; clone size: -; CDR3 protein: CASIPGRSYEQYF; CDR3 DNA: TGTGCCAGCATCCCGGGAAGGTCCTACGAGCAGTACTTC
J gene: TRBJ1-1; D gene: -; V gene: TRBV6-1; clone size: -; CDR3 protein: CASSEMTRGGEAFF; CDR3 DNA: TGTGCCAGCAGTGAAATGACAAGGGGTGGTGAAGCTTTCTTT